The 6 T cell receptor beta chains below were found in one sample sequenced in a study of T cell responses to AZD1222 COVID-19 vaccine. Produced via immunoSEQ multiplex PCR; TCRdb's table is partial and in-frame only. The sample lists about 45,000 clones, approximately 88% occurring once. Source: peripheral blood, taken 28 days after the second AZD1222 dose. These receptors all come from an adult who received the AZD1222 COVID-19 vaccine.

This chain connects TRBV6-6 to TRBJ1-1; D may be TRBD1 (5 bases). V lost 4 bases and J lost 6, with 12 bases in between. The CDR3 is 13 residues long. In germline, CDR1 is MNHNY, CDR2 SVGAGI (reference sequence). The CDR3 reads CASSSRGRAEAFF. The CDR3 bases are TGTGCCAGCAGTTCCCGGGGACGTGCTGAAGCTTTCTTT.

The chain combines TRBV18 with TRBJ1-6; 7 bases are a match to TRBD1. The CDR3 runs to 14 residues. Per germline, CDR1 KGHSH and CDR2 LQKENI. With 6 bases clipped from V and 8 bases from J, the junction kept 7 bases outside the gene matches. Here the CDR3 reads CASSPRDSDSPLHF. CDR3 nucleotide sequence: TGTGCCAGCTCCCCCCGGGACAGCGATTCACCCCTCCACTTT. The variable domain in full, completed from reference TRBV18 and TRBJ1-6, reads NAGVMQNPRHLVRRRGQEARLRCSPMKGHSHVYWYRQLPEEGLKFMVYLQKENIIDESGMPKERFSAEFPKEGPSILRIQQVVRGDSAAYFCASSPRDSDSPLHFGNGTRLTVT.

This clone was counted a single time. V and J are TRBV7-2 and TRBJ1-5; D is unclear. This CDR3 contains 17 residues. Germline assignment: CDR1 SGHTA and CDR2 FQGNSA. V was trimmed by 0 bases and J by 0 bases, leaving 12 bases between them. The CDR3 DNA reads TGTGCCAGCAGCTTAGCGGGCGGGCGATATAGCAATCAGCCCCAGCATTTT. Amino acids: CASSLAGGRYSNQPQHF.

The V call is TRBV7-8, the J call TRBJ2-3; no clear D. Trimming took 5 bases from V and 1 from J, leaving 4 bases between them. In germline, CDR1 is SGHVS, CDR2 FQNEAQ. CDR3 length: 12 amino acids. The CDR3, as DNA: TGTGCCAGCAGCCCACGCACAGATACGCAGTATTTT. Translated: CASSPRTDTQYF.

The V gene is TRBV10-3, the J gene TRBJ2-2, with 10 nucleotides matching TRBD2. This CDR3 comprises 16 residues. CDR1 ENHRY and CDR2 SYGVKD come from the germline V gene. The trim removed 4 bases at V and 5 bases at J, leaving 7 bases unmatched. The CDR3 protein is CAISGAGGLETGELFF. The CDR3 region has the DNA TGTGCCATCAGTGGAGCGGGGGGGCTGGAGACCGGGGAGCTGTTTTTT.

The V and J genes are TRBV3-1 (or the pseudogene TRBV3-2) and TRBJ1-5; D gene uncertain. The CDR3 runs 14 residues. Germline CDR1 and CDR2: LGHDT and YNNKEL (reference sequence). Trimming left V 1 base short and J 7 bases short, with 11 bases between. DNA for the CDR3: TGTGCCAGCAGCCAAGGGCCGAGTGGACAGCCCCAGCATTTT. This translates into CASSQGPSGQPQHF.